One and the same sample provided the 3 T cell receptor beta chains below, sequenced in a study of molecular identifiers for immune sequencing clone quantification. TCRdb re-analysed the PCR reads in MiXCR, keeping a single row per CDR3 protein. The sample includes hundreds of thousands of distinct CDR3 sequences, 25% seen only once; the top ten take 0.78%. The sample consisted of naive CD8+ T cells from blood, with Jurkat cell RNA spiked in. Regarding subset: FACS-sorted CD8+CD4-CCR7+CD45RA+ naive T cells. The receptor set was obtained from a human donor in good health. Some libraries in this study had Jurkat cell RNA spiked in.

This clonotype was seen ten or more times. The rearrangement uses TRBV6-2 or TRBV6-3 and TRBJ2-3; D remains unclear. V shed 3 bases and J shed 6 bases, with 10 bases lying between them. Per the germline V gene, CDR1 is MNHEY and CDR2 is SVGEGT. CDR3 length equals 13 residues. The CDR3 sequence: CASSYWTADTQYF. The CDR3 DNA follows: TGTGCCAGCAGTTATTGGACCGCGGATACGCAGTATTTT.

In the case of this clonotype: A much larger clone lies one base from this, so it may be a read error. The J gene is TRBJ2-3, the V gene TRBV7-9; maybe TRBD1 (5 bases). V was shortened by 1 base and J by 5 bases, with 13 bases between the two germline ends. CDR3 length: 15 amino acids. The germline gives CDR1 SEHNR, CDR2 FQNEAQ (reference sequence). CDR3 nucleotides: TGTGCCAGCAGCTTAGAGACAGTAGAGGAAGATACGCAGTATTTT. Translation gives CASSLETVEEDTQYF.

This clonotype was detected ten times or more. The chain couples TRBV6-2 or TRBV6-3 to TRBJ2-3; tentatively, D is TRBD2 (6 bases). The CDR3 spans 15 residues. V lost 2 bases and J 1 base, leaving 10 bases between the germline ends. Germline CDR1 and CDR2: MNHEY and SVGEGT. The CDR3 coding sequence is TGTGCCAGCAGTTACGTGGAGGGTGGCACAGATACGCAGTATTTT. Translated, it gives CASSYVEGGTDTQYF.